One sample yielded the 25 T cell receptor beta chains listed below, sequenced in a study of T cells after posttransplantation cyclophosphamide. Repertoires were generated with immunoSEQ multiplex PCR, while TCRdb's copy carries only in-frame clones and drops some. The repertoire consists of roughly 20,000 clones, with nearly 99% occurring once and the leading ten covering about 0.13%. The sample was naive CD8+ T cells sorted from PBMCs. These receptors came from a middle-aged man in good health, CMV-negative, and a related stem cell transplant donor.

J is TRBJ2-6 and V is TRBV7-8; D is uncertain. Trimming pared 1 base from V and 4 bases from J, leaving 5 bases between. The CDR3 consists of 14 residues. Germline values: CDR1 SGHVS, CDR2 FQNEAQ. As DNA, the CDR3 is TGTGCCAGCAGCTTAGGGGCAGGGGCCAACGTCCTGACTTTC. Translated, it gives CASSLGAGANVLTF.

The V and J genes are TRBV29-1 and TRBJ2-7; maybe TRBD1 (6 bases). The CDR3 contains 13 residues. V was pared by 3 bases and J by 3 bases, with 12 bases between. Looked up from germline, CDR1 is SQVTM and CDR2 is ANQGSEA. The CDR3 coding sequence is TGCAGCGTTGAGGAAAAGGGACACTACGAGCAGTACTTC. Translated: CSVEEKGHYEQYF.

The V and J genes are TRBV5-1 and TRBJ2-1; D unresolved. V was cut by 4 bases and J by 1 base, with 12 bases left in between. Germline lookup yields CDR1 SGHRS and CDR2 YFSETQ. CDR3 length: 15 amino acids. The CDR3: CASSRGSESYNEQFF. In DNA form, the CDR3 reads TGCGCCAGCAGCAGAGGATCGGAGTCCTACAATGAGCAGTTCTTC.

This sequence joins TRBV10-2 and TRBJ2-3, with 7 bases matching TRBD2. V gave up 8 bases and J gave up 6 bases; unmatched junction bases: 11. The CDR3 sequence is 14 residues long. From germline, CDR1 is WSHSY and CDR2 SAAADI. CDR3 in amino acids: CASRQGGSSDTQYF. CDR3 in DNA: TGCGCCAGCCGACAAGGCGGGAGTTCGGATACGCAGTATTTT.

This chain connects TRBV28 to TRBJ2-2; 8 bases match TRBD1. V lost 10 bases to trimming and J lost 2 bases; unmatched junction nucleotides: 12. The CDR3 consists of 16 residues. CDR1 and CDR2 from the germline V gene are MDHEN and SYDVKM. The CDR3 DNA follows: TGTGCCACCACGACAGGGGAAGGGGCTAACACCGGGGAGCTGTTTTTT. Protein sequence: CATTTGEGANTGELFF.

This rearrangement joins TRBV29-1 to TRBJ1-4; possible D gene TRBD1, 6 bases. V lost 3 bases, J lost 8 bases, and 16 bases lay in between. CDR3 length: 14 amino acids. Germline-derived CDR1 and CDR2 are SQVTM and ANQGSEA. CDR3 coding DNA: TGCAGCGTTGAGATAACAGGGACGAACGAAAAACTGTTTTTT. Translating it yields CSVEITGTNEKLFF.

V is TRBV6-5 and J is TRBJ2-7, with D uncertain. There are 16 residues in the CDR3. CDR1 and CDR2 from the germline V gene are MNHEY and SVGAGI. Trimming took off 0 bases at V and 3 bases at J, with 15 bases between the two ends. CDR3: CASSYSIVRRNYEQYF. The CDR3 nucleotides read TGTGCCAGCAGTTACTCGATCGTACGGAGAAACTACGAGCAGTACTTC.

The chain is built from TRBV30 and TRBJ2-7; possible D gene TRBD2, 5 bases. Germline assignment: CDR1 GTSNPN and CDR2 SVGIG (reference sequence). V was cut by 0 bases and J by 3 bases, with 18 bases left in between. The CDR3 loop spans 16 amino acids. The chain's CDR3 is CAWSVIQTGLNYEQYF. CDR3 nucleotide sequence: TGTGCCTGGAGTGTAATACAAACGGGGTTAAACTACGAGCAGTACTTC.

This chain links TRBV28 with TRBJ2-7; D might be TRBD1 (5 bases). The germline V gene has CDR1 MDHEN and CDR2 SYDVKM. V shed 2 bases and J shed 0 bases, with 17 bases lying between them. The CDR3 extends over 17 amino acids. The CDR3 is CASSLQVLRDSSYEQYF. DNA of the CDR3: TGTGCCAGCAGTTTACAAGTACTCAGGGATAGCTCCTACGAGCAGTACTTC.

This chain links TRBV2 with TRBJ2-1; tentative D call: TRBD1 (7 bases). This CDR3 is 12 amino acids long. Trimming removed 11 bases from V and 3 bases from J, with 11 bases in between. Germline loops: CDR1 SNHLY, CDR2 FYNNEI. The CDR3 nucleotides are TGTGCCGGAGGGACAGACTACAATGAGCAGTTCTTC. It specifies CAGGTDYNEQFF.

This clone was picked up a small number of times. The chain joins TRBV7-6 to TRBJ2-7; TRBD2 might be the D (5 bases). In germline, CDR1 is SGHVS, CDR2 FNYEAQ. The CDR3 covers 13 residues. The V end was cut by 3 bases, the J end by 1 base, with 7 bases between. The CDR3 is CASSFSVSYEQYF. The CDR3 DNA reads as TGTGCCAGCAGCTTTAGCGTATCCTACGAGCAGTACTTC.

The chain links TRBV11-2 to TRBJ2-4; D may be TRBD2 (6 bases). CDR1 and CDR2 from the germline V gene are SGHAT and FQNNGV. This CDR3 has 17 amino acids. The V gene lost 0 bases and the J gene lost 1 base, with 13 bases spanning the gap. Written as DNA, the CDR3 is TGTGCCAGCAGCTTAGATACGGGGGTTTGGGCCAAAAACATTCAGTACTTC. Amino acids: CASSLDTGVWAKNIQYF.

This chain uses TRBV19 with TRBJ1-4, with unresolved D. V shed 2 bases and J shed 0 bases, with 10 bases lying between them. The V gene's germline CDR1 is LNHDA and CDR2 SQIVND (reference sequence). The CDR3 is made up of 16 amino acids. The CDR3 nucleotides read TGTGCCAGTAGTATATTCAGGCGGGCAACTAATGAAAAACTGTTTTTT. It encodes CASSIFRRATNEKLFF.

This chain links TRBV13 with TRBJ2-1; 8 bases are a match to TRBD2. The CDR3 runs to 12 residues. J lost 10 bases, V lost 8 bases, and 7 bases had no gene match. Looked up from germline, CDR1 is PRHDT and CDR2 is FYEKMQ (reference sequence). The CDR3 nucleotides read TGTGCCAGCGGAGCGGGAGCATGGGAGCAGTTCTTC. This gives the protein CASGAGAWEQFF.

The chain uses TRBV10-3 and TRBJ2-5; D gene unclear. The J call may be mistaken, given a closer DNA end match to TRBJ2-7. Germline CDR1 is ENHRY and CDR2 is SYGVKD. The CDR3 runs 13 residues. The CDR3 coding sequence is TGTGCCATCAGTGAGGGAGCTGCCTACGAGCAGTACTTC. This encodes CAISEGAAYEQYF.

The rearrangement joins TRBV15 to TRBJ1-2, with a weak D call TRBD1 (5 bases). This CDR3 comprises 15 residues. V was pared by 0 bases and J by 8 bases, with 16 bases between. The germline V gene encodes CDR1 LNHNV and CDR2 YYDKDF (reference sequence). The CDR3 DNA reads TGTGCCACCAGCAGAGATCTGGGCAGGGCGCAGGGCTACACCTTC. Its protein is CATSRDLGRAQGYTF.

The chain is built from TRBV6-5 and TRBJ1-2; D is unresolved. V gave up 3 bases and J gave up 2 bases, with 10 bases separating them. The CDR3 has 14 amino acids. From germline, CDR1 is MNHEY and CDR2 SVGAGI. CDR3 residues: CASSYRPGNYGYTF. CDR3 sequence (DNA): TGTGCCAGCAGTTATCGGCCGGGAAACTATGGCTACACCTTC.

This chain uses TRBV19 with TRBJ2-5, with 7 bases aligning to TRBD1. The V segment lost 9 bases and the J segment 1 base; nucleotides outside the gene matches: 5. The CDR3 is made up of 13 amino acids. Germline values: CDR1 LNHDA, CDR2 SQIVND (reference sequence). CDR3 region: CARHRDSQETQYF. Here the CDR3 DNA reads TGTGCCAGACACCGGGACAGCCAAGAGACCCAGTACTTC.

CDR3: CASSLVGQAYEQYF. The CDR3 coding sequence is TGTGCCAGCAGTTTGGTTGGACAGGCCTACGAGCAGTACTTC. The J gene is TRBJ2-7, the V gene TRBV27; 7 positions agree with TRBD1. The CDR3 covers 14 residues. Per germline, CDR1 MNHEY and CDR2 SMNVEV (reference sequence). J lost 2 bases, V lost 3 bases, and 4 bases had no gene match.

The J gene is TRBJ2-7, the V gene TRBV30; D is perhaps TRBD2 (7 bases). Deletions cut 3 bases from V and 2 bases from J, with 14 bases between. The CDR3 has 14 residues. Germline lookup yields CDR1 GTSNPN and CDR2 SVGIG (reference sequence). The CDR3 spells CAWSTGRGTYEQYF. CDR3 in DNA: TGTGCCTGGAGCACAGGGAGGGGTACCTACGAGCAGTACTTC.

This chain connects TRBV30 to TRBJ2-7; D might be TRBD1 (5 bases). The V gene's germline CDR1 is GTSNPN and CDR2 SVGIG (reference sequence). Trimming shortened V by 1 base and J by 2 bases, and 12 bases separated the two germline ends. The CDR3 is 14 residues long. CDR3 nucleotides: TGTGCCTGGAGTGGGGCAGGGCGCGCCTACGAGCAGTACTTC. This gives the protein CAWSGAGRAYEQYF.

The chain combines TRBV28 with TRBJ2-7; D gene ambiguous. Between the trimmed V and J ends, which lost 8 bases and 0 bases, there was a span of 5 bases. This CDR3 region has 11 residues. Germline assignment: CDR1 MDHEN and CDR2 SYDVKM. CDR3 loop: CASRGSYEQYF. The CDR3, as DNA: TGTGCCAGCCGCGGCTCCTACGAGCAGTACTTC.

Comments on this clone: Other DNA sequences of this sample code for an identical CDR3. The chain uses TRBV7-2 and TRBJ2-5, with a tentative D call TRBD1 (6 bases). Trimming left V 2 bases short and J 2 bases short, with 9 bases between. Germline V gene lookup returns CDR1 SGHTA and CDR2 FQGNSA. The CDR3 is 14 amino acids. DNA for the CDR3: TGTGCCAGCAGCTTAATAGACAGGCAAGAGACCCAGTACTTC. Protein: CASSLIDRQETQYF.

The CDR3 sequence: CASSLGAQNTGELFF. The CDR3 coding sequence is TGTGCCAGCAGTTTAGGGGCACAAAACACCGGGGAGCTGTTTTTT. The chain carries TRBV27 and TRBJ2-2; weak D call: TRBD1 (5 bases). Trimming took 2 bases from V and 2 from J, leaving 9 bases between them. The CDR3 runs 15 residues. Germline V lookup: CDR1 MNHEY, CDR2 SMNVEV (reference sequence).

The chain combines TRBV19 with TRBJ2-1; maybe TRBD2 (5 bases). CDR3 size: 13 residues. Germline lookup yields CDR1 LNHDA and CDR2 SQIVND (reference sequence). Trimming stripped 5 bases from V and 4 bases from J, with 9 bases between. CDR3 nucleotides: TGTGCCAGTAGTGCTAGCTGGTACAATGAGCAGTTCTTC. As protein: CASSASWYNEQFF.